A single sample gave rise to the 31 T cell receptor beta chains below, sequenced in a study of post-analysis software for immune sequencing data. No antigens are known for them. General study findings and limits: The five TRBV segments detected at higher frequency in patients than in controls included TRBV5-6, TRBV5-1 and TRBV20-1.

Libraries were made from TCR beta cDNA, and they carried unique molecular identifiers. TCRdb re-called the PCR reads through MiXCR, storing one row per CDR3 protein. The repertoire holds 750,000 to 950,000 distinct CDR3 sequences, with about 53% as singletons. The sample comprised blood. All receptors derive from a girl aged 10 to 17 with multiple sclerosis.

V and J are TRBV20-1 and TRBJ2-5; D tentatively fits TRBD1 or TRBD2 (5 bases each). CDR3 length: 14 residues. V was clipped by 6 bases and J by 2 bases, with 16 bases between them. CDR1 and CDR2 from the germline V gene are DFQATT and SNEGSKA (reference sequence). The CDR3 DNA sequence: TGCAGTGCGCCTGGGACGGGGTGGCAAGAGACCCAGTACTTC. This gives the protein CSAPGTGWQETQYF.

The V gene is TRBV25-1, the J gene TRBJ2-3, with 10 bases aligning to TRBD2. In germline, CDR1 is MGHDK, CDR2 SYGVNS. The CDR3 runs to 15 residues. V was clipped by 4 bases and J by 4 bases; unmatched bases: 5. CDR3 residues: CASSVTSGLSDTQYF. CDR3 DNA sequence: TGTGCCAGCAGTGTGACTAGCGGGCTCTCAGATACGCAGTATTTT.

The rearrangement joins TRBV30 to TRBJ2-3; possibly TRBD1 for D (6 bases). The CDR3 loop spans 14 amino acids. The V gene's germline CDR1 is GTSNPN and CDR2 SVGIG (reference sequence). V was clipped by 5 bases and J by 2 bases, with 14 bases between them. CDR3 region: CAWGGRGNTDTQYF. CDR3 nucleotides: TGTGCCTGGGGGGGCAGGGGAAACACAGATACGCAGTATTTT.

As to this clonotype: One end of the junction is discordant with germline, which a read error may explain. The chain carries TRBV7-9 and TRBJ2-5; perhaps TRBD1 as D (5 bases). The CDR3 is 17 amino acids. Germline V gene data show CDR1 as SEHNR and CDR2 as FQNEAQ (reference sequence). DNA for the CDR3: TGTGCCAGCATCTCCCCTGACCGGGCGCAGGGCGGTGAGACCCAATACTTC. This sequence encodes CASISPDRAQGGETQYF.

The rearrangement uses TRBV6-5 and TRBJ2-3; D remains ambiguous. From germline, CDR1 is MNHEY and CDR2 SVGAGI. V lost 0 bases, J lost 4 bases, and 8 bases lay in between. This CDR3 comprises 14 residues. The CDR3 bases are TGTGCCAGCAGTTACTCCTGGGTCGCAGATACGCAGTATTTT. Its protein is CASSYSWVADTQYF.

The rearrangement uses TRBV5-1 and TRBJ2-7; TRBD2 might be the D (6 bases). V was trimmed by 7 bases and J by 3 bases, leaving 8 bases between them. This CDR3 is 11 amino acids long. Germline lookup yields CDR1 SGHRS and CDR2 YFSETQ. This CDR3 is CASGRDYEQYF. In DNA form, the CDR3 reads TGCGCCAGCGGGCGGGACTACGAGCAGTACTTC.

The chain recombines TRBV29-1 with TRBJ2-1; 9 bases align to TRBD2. V gave up 8 bases and J gave up 8 bases; unmatched junction bases: 7. CDR3 size: 12 residues. The V gene's germline CDR1 is SQVTM and CDR2 ANQGSEA. The DNA of the CDR3 is TGCAGCTTTAGCGGGAGATCGGATGAGCAGTTCTTC. It is translated as CSFSGRSDEQFF.

The rearrangement uses TRBV4-1 and TRBJ2-3; 8 bases line up with TRBD1. Trimming at V came to 4 bases and at J to 2 bases, leaving 5 bases not matched to a gene. In germline, CDR1 is MGHRA, CDR2 YSYEKL. CDR3 length: 15 amino acids. Written as DNA, the CDR3 is TGCGCCAGCAGCCGCGGACAGGGAAACACAGATACGCAGTATTTT. Its translation: CASSRGQGNTDTQYF.

This clonotype was observed many times. The chain combines TRBV7-8 with TRBJ2-5, with D maybe TRBD1 (5 bases). The CDR3 spans 14 residues. Looked up from germline, CDR1 is SGHVS and CDR2 is FQNEAQ. Trimming shortened V by 4 bases and J by 5 bases, and 14 bases separated the two germline ends. The CDR3 protein is CASSSRVGAETQYF. The DNA for the CDR3 is TGTGCCAGCAGCTCCCGGGTTGGGGCGGAGACCCAGTACTTC.

This clonotype was recorded a few times. The chain recombines TRBV29-1 with TRBJ2-7; TRBD1 agrees at 7 bases. CDR3 length: 13 amino acids. CDR1 SQVTM and CDR2 ANQGSEA come from the germline V gene. After removal of 6 bases from V and 1 base from J, the junction contained 6 bases not matched to a gene. The CDR3 DNA is TGCAGCGTAGCAGACAGGGTTTCCTACGAGCAGTACTTC. Translating it yields CSVADRVSYEQYF.

This clonotype has more than one count but fewer than ten. The chain is built from TRBV7-8 and TRBJ1-5; no reliable D call. Deletions cut 5 bases from V and 7 bases from J, with 18 bases between. The CDR3 has 15 amino acids. Germline lookup yields CDR1 SGHVS and CDR2 FQNEAQ. DNA for the CDR3: TGTGCCAGCAGCCCCTATAGGGAGATAAGACAGCCCCAGCATTTT. Its protein product is CASSPYREIRQPQHF.

The J gene is TRBJ2-4, the V gene TRBV12-3 or TRBV12-4; 8 positions match TRBD2. The trim removed 6 bases at V and 13 bases at J, leaving 20 bases unmatched. The CDR3 length is 16 residues. CDR3: CASRPVRREGAGEQYF. In DNA form, the CDR3 reads TGTGCCAGCAGGCCTGTCCGTCGGGAGGGTGCAGGGGAGCAGTACTTC.

V usage is TRBV14 and J usage is TRBJ1-2, with 7 positions matching TRBD1. Germline V gives CDR1 SGHDN, CDR2 FVKESK. This CDR3 is 16 amino acids long. With V trimmed by 5 bases and J by 4 bases, 13 bases remained unmatched. CDR3 loop: CASSSRRTGHSYGYTF. As DNA, the CDR3 is TGTGCCAGCAGCTCGAGACGGACAGGTCATAGCTATGGCTACACCTTC.

The chain uses TRBV11-1 and TRBJ2-3; D gene ambiguous. From germline, CDR1 is SGHAT and CDR2 FQDESV (reference sequence). Trimming shortened V by 4 bases and J by 2 bases, and 10 bases separated the two germline ends. This CDR3 has 14 amino acids. The CDR3 bases are TGTGCCAGCAGCTCCGTATCCTTCACAGATACGCAGTATTTT. Its protein product is CASSSVSFTDTQYF.

The sample holds one count of this clonotype. The chain combines TRBV3-1 with TRBJ2-7; 10 bases fit TRBD1. In germline, CDR1 is LGHDT, CDR2 YNNKEL (reference sequence). J lost 2 bases, V lost 1 base, and 2 bases had no gene match. The CDR3 spans 15 residues. CDR3 nucleotide sequence: TGTGCCAGCAGCCAAGCGGACAGGGGGACCTACGAGCAGTACTTC. As protein: CASSQADRGTYEQYF.

The rearrangement links TRBV29-1 to TRBJ2-7, with unresolved D. CDR3 length: 9 amino acids. Germline V lookup: CDR1 SQVTM, CDR2 ANQGSEA. V shed 4 bases and J shed 10 bases, with 8 bases lying between them. Written as DNA, the CDR3 is TGCAGCGTTGGGGCAGGCCAGTACTTC. It encodes CSVGAGQYF.

This clonotype was observed once. The chain uses TRBV12-3 or TRBV12-4 and TRBJ2-4; tentative D call: TRBD2 (5 bases). The assigned J gene may be wrong: the sequence end matches TRBJ2-7 better. The CDR3 spans 14 residues. The CDR3 sequence: CASSLTLLVYEQYF. CDR3 nucleotides: TGTGCCAGCAGTTTAACCCTACTAGTCTACGAGCAGTACTTC.

This clonotype was observed a few times. The CDR3 nucleotides are TGTGCCAGCAGCTCCGGAGGGCCTGCGCGTAGTAATGAAAAACTGTTTTTT. Translation gives CASSSGGPARSNEKLFF. The chain carries TRBV7-2 and TRBJ1-4; D is unclear. V shed 4 bases and J shed 4 bases, with 19 bases lying between them. This CDR3 contains 17 residues. CDR1 and CDR2 (germline): SGHTA, FQGNSA.

The CDR3 nucleotides read TGTGCCAGCATGCAGGTTGAGAATAGACGTGGCTACACCTTC. It is translated as CASMQVENRRGYTF. V is TRBV6-1 and J is TRBJ1-2; D remains ambiguous. The ends were cut back, 7 bases at V and 7 bases at J, with 19 bases in the middle. Germline V lookup: CDR1 MNHNS, CDR2 SASEGT. The CDR3 loop spans 14 amino acids.

The chain has TRBV6-5 and TRBJ1-2; D remains unclear. V lost 5 bases to trimming and J lost 3 bases, with 19 bases between them. Germline CDR1 reads MNHEY; CDR2 reads SVGAGI. The length of the CDR3 is 16 residues. Here the CDR3 reads CASSTRLGGGDYGYTF. The CDR3 DNA reads as TGTGCCAGCAGTACTCGGCTGGGCGGAGGAGACTATGGCTACACCTTC.

The chain joins TRBV5-5 to TRBJ2-1; D is tentatively TRBD1 or TRBD2 (5 bases each). V was shortened by 2 bases and J by 9 bases, with 12 bases between the two germline ends. CDR1 SGHKS and CDR2 YYEKEE come from the germline V gene (reference sequence). The CDR3 loop spans 13 amino acids. The CDR3 sequence is CASSFSGTGEQFF. Written as DNA, the CDR3 is TGTGCCAGCAGCTTTTCCGGGACCGGTGAGCAGTTCTTC.

Here the CDR3 reads CSVASQGWTEAFF. In DNA form, the CDR3 reads TGCAGCGTTGCCTCACAGGGGTGGACTGAAGCTTTCTTT. The rearrangement joins TRBV29-1 to TRBJ1-1; 7 bases are shared with TRBD1. Germline V gene lookup returns CDR1 SQVTM and CDR2 ANQGSEA. This CDR3 has 13 residues. The V segment lost 4 bases and the J segment 5 bases; nucleotides outside the gene matches: 7.

The chain employs TRBV4-1 and TRBJ2-7, with 13 bases that match TRBD2. Germline V lookup: CDR1 MGHRA, CDR2 YSYEKL. V lost 0 bases and J lost 2; bases outside the gene matches: 4. The CDR3 sequence is 17 residues long. DNA for the CDR3: TGCGCCAGCAGCCAAGAACCAGGGACTAGCGGGACCTACGAGCAGTACTTC. It codes for CASSQEPGTSGTYEQYF.

This clonotype was counted between two and nine times. The chain recombines TRBV20-1 with TRBJ2-2; weak D call: TRBD2 (6 bases). Trimming took off 3 bases at V and 2 bases at J, with 10 bases between the two ends. This CDR3 is built from 14 residues. Germline V gene data show CDR1 as DFQATT and CDR2 as SNEGSKA (reference sequence). In nucleotides, the CDR3 is TGCAGTGCTAGGGGGCGGGGTAACACCGGGGAGCTGTTTTTT. Translated, it gives CSARGRGNTGELFF.

This chain connects TRBV5-1 to TRBJ2-3, with 12 bases identical to TRBD1. Germline-derived CDR1 and CDR2 are SGHRS and YFSETQ. CDR3 length equals 16 residues. Trimming took 2 bases from V and 6 from J; bases not matched to a gene: 7. The CDR3 protein is CASSFPGTGGFDTQYF. In DNA, the CDR3 is TGCGCCAGCAGCTTTCCCGGGACAGGGGGCTTCGATACGCAGTATTTT.

This clonotype turned up a few times. This rearrangement joins TRBV20-1 to TRBJ2-5; TRBD2 matches 9 bases. Germline CDR1 DFQATT, CDR2 SNEGSKA (reference sequence). This CDR3 has 17 amino acids. The V gene end was trimmed by 2 bases and the J gene end by 5 bases; junction bases not matched to a gene: 15. DNA for the CDR3: TGCAGTGCTAGACCTCCAATTGGCGGGAGGGCCTGGGAGACCCAGTACTTC. It translates to CSARPPIGGRAWETQYF.

The V and J genes are TRBV24-1 and TRBJ2-5; TRBD1 aligns across 7 bases. V was clipped by 4 bases and J by 2 bases; unmatched bases: 3. The CDR3 is made up of 14 amino acids. Germline assignment: CDR1 KGHDR and CDR2 SFDVKD. This CDR3 reads CATSDRGQQETQYF. As DNA, the CDR3 is TGTGCCACCAGTGACCGGGGACAGCAAGAGACCCAGTACTTC.

The chain recombines TRBV7-2 with TRBJ1-2, with a weak D call TRBD1 (5 bases). There are 15 residues in the CDR3. The germline gives CDR1 SGHTA, CDR2 FQGNSA. V lost 0 bases, J lost 2 bases, and 10 bases lay in between. The chain's CDR3 is CASSLALGGNYGYTF. CDR3 sequence (DNA): TGTGCCAGCAGCTTAGCGCTGGGGGGGAACTATGGCTACACCTTC. The complete variable domain, with remaining parts taken from reference TRBV7-2 and TRBJ1-2, reads GAGVSQSPSNKVTEKGKDVELRCDPISGHTALYWYRQSLGQGLEFLIYFQGNSAPDKSGLPSDRFSAERTGGSVSTLTIQRTQQEDSAVYLCASSLALGGNYGYTFGSGTRLTVV.

The chain couples TRBV20-1 to TRBJ2-5, with D maybe TRBD1 (6 bases). In germline, CDR1 is DFQATT, CDR2 SNEGSKA (reference sequence). CDR3 size: 13 residues. V gave up 1 base and J gave up 5 bases, with 11 bases separating them. CDR3 residues: CSARVTGRETQYF. In DNA form, the CDR3 reads TGCAGTGCTAGAGTCACAGGGCGGGAGACCCAGTACTTC.

The chain is built from TRBV20-1 and TRBJ1-1; D is undetermined. The CDR3 is 15 amino acids. Germline CDR1 is DFQATT and CDR2 is SNEGSKA (reference sequence). The V and J ends lost 3 bases and 7 bases respectively, with 21 bases between them. The CDR3 region is CSARGGGINRFEAFF. CDR3 nucleotide sequence: TGCAGTGCTAGGGGCGGAGGGATAAATCGTTTTGAAGCTTTCTTT.

The chain combines TRBV2 with TRBJ2-7; TRBD1 might be the D (5 bases). The germline V gene has CDR1 SNHLY and CDR2 FYNNEI. The CDR3 length is 15 residues. Trimming shortened V by 1 base and J by 0 bases, and 10 bases separated the two germline ends. In nucleotides, the CDR3 is TGTGCCAGCAGTGAAGTCCCAGGGTCCTCCTACGAGCAGTACTTC. It encodes CASSEVPGSSYEQYF.